The 3 T cell receptor beta chains reported below all come from one sample, sequenced in a study of T cell changes during pregnancy in multiple sclerosis. Sequencing was performed with immunoSEQ multiplex PCR; in TCRdb, only in-frame clones are kept and a portion is missing. Here the sample spans tens of thousands of clones, 70% to 90% being singletons. Sequences were derived from CD8+ T cells from peripheral blood mononuclear cells, sampled in the first trimester of pregnancy. These receptors were taken from a female donor in good health, enrolled as a control in a pregnancy study.

V and J are TRBV2 and TRBJ1-1, with a tentative D call TRBD1 (5 bases). The CDR3 sequence is 15 residues long. Germline CDR1 SNHLY, CDR2 FYNNEI. Trimming removed 3 bases at V and 3 bases at J, with 14 bases between. CDR3 sequence: CASSEREGRDTEAFF. CDR3 bases: TGTGCCAGCAGTGAGAGGGAGGGGAGGGACACTGAAGCTTTCTTT.

The rearrangement uses TRBV10-3 and TRBJ2-5; tentative D call: TRBD1 (5 bases). Germline loops: CDR1 ENHRY, CDR2 SYGVKD. The CDR3 extends over 17 amino acids. Trimming took 10 bases from V and 5 from J, leaving 29 bases between them. The CDR3 DNA is TGTGCCACCATCTCAAGGGGCCTGGATGTGACCTCGGAGACCCAGTACTTC. This encodes CATISRGLDVTSETQYF.

The rearrangement uses TRBV2 and TRBJ1-2; D uncertain. This CDR3 spans 10 amino acids. Germline V lookup: CDR1 SNHLY, CDR2 FYNNEI. V was pared by 4 bases and J by 7 bases, with 4 bases between. Here the CDR3 reads CASSGAGYTF. CDR3 sequence (DNA): TGTGCCAGCAGTGGGGCTGGCTACACCTTC.